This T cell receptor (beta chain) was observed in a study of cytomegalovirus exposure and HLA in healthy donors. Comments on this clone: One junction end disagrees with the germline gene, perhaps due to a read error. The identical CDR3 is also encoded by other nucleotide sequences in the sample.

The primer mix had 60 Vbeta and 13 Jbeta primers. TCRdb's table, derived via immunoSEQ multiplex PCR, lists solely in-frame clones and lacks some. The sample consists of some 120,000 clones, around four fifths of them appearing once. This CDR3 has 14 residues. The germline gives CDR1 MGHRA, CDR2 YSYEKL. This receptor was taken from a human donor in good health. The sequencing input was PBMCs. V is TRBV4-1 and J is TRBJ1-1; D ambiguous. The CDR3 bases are TGTGCCAGCAGCCAAGCGAGGGCTGACACTGAAGCTTTCTTT. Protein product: CASSQARADTEAFF.